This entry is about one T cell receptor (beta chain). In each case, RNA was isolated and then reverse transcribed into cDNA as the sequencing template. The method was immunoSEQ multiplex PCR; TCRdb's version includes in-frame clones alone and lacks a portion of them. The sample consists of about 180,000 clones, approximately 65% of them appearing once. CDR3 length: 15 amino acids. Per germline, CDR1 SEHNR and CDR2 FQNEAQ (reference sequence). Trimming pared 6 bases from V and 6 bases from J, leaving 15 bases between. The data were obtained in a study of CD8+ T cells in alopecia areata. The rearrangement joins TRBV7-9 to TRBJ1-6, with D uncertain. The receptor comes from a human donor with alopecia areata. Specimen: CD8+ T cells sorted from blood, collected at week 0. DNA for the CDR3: TGTGCCAGCAGTCCCCCCGGGATAGGTAATTCACCCCTCCACTTT. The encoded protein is CASSPPGIGNSPLHF.